This T cell receptor (beta chain) was identified in a study of T-cell reconstitution after alpha-beta-depleted transplantation in children. Study conclusions and caveats: About two months after transplant, alpha-beta T cells reportedly came from several hundred expanded graft clones. In some patients, recipient T cells and intrathymic progenitors surviving conditioning explained high day-60 diversity. It was newly produced T cells that mostly accounted for T-cell counts and diversity one year after transplant.

TCRbeta library construction was performed incorporating unique molecular identifiers. TCRdb analysed the PCR reads with MiXCR anew, one entry per CDR3 protein. This table holds 540,000 or so distinct CDR3 sequences, 23% found once. The V gene's germline CDR1 is DFQATT and CDR2 SNEGSKA (reference sequence). V lost 3 bases to trimming and J lost 2 bases; unmatched junction nucleotides: 6. The CDR3 spans 16 residues. In its sample, this clonotype was seen many times. The antigen remains unidentified. This sample comprised PBMCs, mostly from graft donor cells, obtained 360 days after TCRalphabeta/CD19-depleted stem cell transplant. This chain joins TRBV20-1 and TRBJ2-1, with 11 nucleotides matching TRBD2. The clonotype was recovered from a boy younger than two who had a stem cell transplant for acute myeloid leukemia, so the T cells may come from the graft donor. The CDR3, as DNA: TGCAGTGCTAGGGTACATAGCGGGGGGGCCTACAATGAGCAGTTCTTC. Protein: CSARVHSGGAYNEQFF.